Following are 30 T cell receptor beta chains from one sample sequenced in a study of cytomegalovirus exposure and HLA in healthy donors. A multiplex PCR was run with 60 Vbeta primers and 13 Jbeta primers. The table came from immunoSEQ multiplex PCR; TCRdb's copy has only in-frame clones and leaves some out. Of around 250,000 clones detected, 80% to 95% appear once; the ten largest clones hold roughly 1.5%. Sequencing input: PBMCs. Every receptor here comes from a girl aged 2 to 9 in good health and CMV-seronegative.

The chain couples TRBV5-4 to TRBJ2-1; D may be TRBD2 (6 bases). Between the trimmed V and J ends, which lost 4 bases and 4 bases, there was a span of 15 bases. This CDR3 has 15 residues. CDR1 is SGHNT, CDR2 YYREEE, per germline (reference sequence). The CDR3 DNA reads TGTGCCAGCAGCAAGACTAGTGGCGGGTACAATGAGCAGTTCTTC. This encodes CASSKTSGGYNEQFF.

This chain uses TRBV5-1 with TRBJ2-5; 9 nucleotides agree with TRBD2. The J call is in doubt because the DNA end fits TRBJ2-7 better. This CDR3 is built from 16 residues. Germline-derived CDR1 and CDR2 are SGHRS and YFSETQ. The CDR3 DNA follows: TGCGCCAGCAGCTTGGGTGCGACTAGCGGATCCTACGAGCAGTACTTC. Protein product: CASSLGATSGSYEQYF.

V and J are TRBV5-1 and TRBJ2-7, with D possibly being TRBD1 (5 bases). The CDR3 length is 15 residues. The V gene lost 0 bases and the J gene lost 3 bases, with 13 bases spanning the gap. CDR1 and CDR2 (germline): SGHRS, YFSETQ. CDR3 amino acids: CASSLASQGVYEQYF. In nucleotides, the CDR3 is TGCGCCAGCAGCTTGGCAAGTCAGGGTGTCTACGAGCAGTACTTC.

J is TRBJ2-7 and V is TRBV5-1, with 9 bases matching TRBD1. J gave up 2 bases and V 1 base, and 4 bases lay outside the gene matches. CDR3 length: 15 residues. CDR1 is SGHRS, CDR2 YFSETQ, per germline. The CDR3 nucleotides are TGCGCCAGCAGCTTGACCGGGACAGGGACCTACGAGCAGTACTTC. Its protein product is CASSLTGTGTYEQYF. Filled out from reference TRBV5-1 and TRBJ2-7, the complete variable domain reads KAGVTQTPRYLIKTRGQQVTLSCSPISGHRSVSWYQQTPGQGLQFLFEYFSETQRNKGNFPGRFSGRQFSNSRSEMNVSTLELGDSALYLCASSLTGTGTYEQYFGPGTRLTVT.

The chain is built from TRBV5-1 and TRBJ1-5; no clear D. The CDR3 totals 15 residues. The germline gives CDR1 SGHRS, CDR2 YFSETQ. V shed 0 bases and J shed 0 bases, with 7 bases lying between them. The chain's CDR3 is CASSLGTNSNQPQHF. In DNA, the CDR3 is TGCGCCAGCAGCTTGGGTACAAATAGCAATCAGCCCCAGCATTTT.

This chain connects TRBV18 to TRBJ1-1; D remains ambiguous. Trimming removed 6 bases from V and 5 bases from J, with 16 bases in between. CDR3 size: 14 residues. Germline V gene lookup returns CDR1 KGHSH and CDR2 LQKENI. CDR3 loop: CASSDSPGGTEAFF. CDR3 bases: TGTGCCAGCTCGGACTCCCCGGGAGGGACTGAAGCTTTCTTT.

The V and J genes are TRBV28 and TRBJ1-5; 8 nucleotides agree with TRBD1. V lost 6 bases and J lost 2; bases outside the gene matches: 6. Germline CDR1 reads MDHEN; CDR2 reads SYDVKM. The CDR3 loop spans 15 amino acids. The CDR3 nucleotides read TGTGCCAGCAGCTACGGACAGGGTGGCAATCAGCCCCAGCATTTT. Amino acid sequence: CASSYGQGGNQPQHF.

The chain has TRBV30 and TRBJ2-5, with 8 bases fitting TRBD1. Per the germline V gene, CDR1 is GTSNPN and CDR2 is SVGIG (reference sequence). V shed 0 bases, J shed 3 bases, and the junction held 15 bases outside the gene matches. The CDR3 is 18 amino acids. The CDR3 sequence is CAWSVRWKSQGAKETQYF. In DNA, the CDR3 is TGTGCCTGGAGTGTACGGTGGAAGAGCCAGGGGGCGAAAGAGACCCAGTACTTC.

The gene calls are TRBV27 and TRBJ2-3, with 9 bases aligning to TRBD2. The CDR3 length is 15 residues. CDR1 and CDR2 from the germline V gene are MNHEY and SMNVEV (reference sequence). With V trimmed by 6 bases and J by 1 base, 5 bases remained unmatched. CDR3 bases: TGTGCCAGCAGCGAGCGGGGGGCGGGCACAGATACGCAGTATTTT. It is translated as CASSERGAGTDTQYF.

The chain links TRBV29-1 to TRBJ1-5, with TRBD1 as a possible D gene (6 bases). V was shortened by 7 bases and J by 4 bases, with 17 bases between the two germline ends. CDR1 is SQVTM and CDR2 is ANQGSEA in the germline V gene. This CDR3 is 14 amino acids long. CDR3 coding DNA: TGCAGCGCCGCGACAGGAAGAGCGAATCAGCCCCAGCATTTT. It yields the protein CSAATGRANQPQHF.

This clone showed up just once. The genes are TRBV4-2 and TRBJ2-5; weak D call: TRBD2 (7 bases). Trimming removed 0 bases at V and 7 bases at J, with 12 bases between. The CDR3 runs to 14 residues. Germline V lookup: CDR1 LGHNA, CDR2 YNFKEQ. This chain's CDR3 is CASSQEGGPGTQYF. The CDR3 nucleotides read TGTGCCAGCAGCCAAGAGGGGGGGCCAGGGACCCAGTACTTC.

The gene calls are TRBV5-6 and TRBJ2-1; TRBD1 matches 9 bases. Germline lookup yields CDR1 SGHDT and CDR2 YYEEEE. The CDR3 contains 15 residues. Unmatched junction bases numbered 7, after V lost 0 bases and J lost 9 bases. CDR3 in DNA: TGTGCCAGCAGCTTGGTAACAGGGGGCGCGGGTGAGCAGTTCTTC. Residues: CASSLVTGGAGEQFF.

The chain recombines TRBV27 with TRBJ2-1; 10 bases fit TRBD2. Germline trimming cut 3 bases from V and 4 bases from J; bases unmatched to any gene: 9. The CDR3 is 17 amino acids. Germline V gene sequence: CDR1 MNHEY, CDR2 SMNVEV (reference sequence). CDR3 amino acids: CASSFSGGPSKYNEQFF. The CDR3 region has the DNA TGTGCCAGCAGTTTTAGCGGGGGGCCCTCGAAGTACAATGAGCAGTTCTTC.

The rearrangement links TRBV7-2 to TRBJ2-7; 13 bases line up with TRBD2. The germline V gene has CDR1 SGHTA and CDR2 FQGNSA. Trimming at V came to 6 bases and at J to 3 bases, leaving 5 bases not matched to a gene. There are 15 residues in the CDR3. CDR3 sequence (DNA): TGTGCCAGCAGTAGACTAGCGGGGGGCCTCTACGAGCAGTACTTC. Translation: CASSRLAGGLYEQYF.

This chain links TRBV9 with TRBJ2-7; 10 bases are shared with TRBD2. The CDR3 runs to 16 residues. V gave up 0 bases and J gave up 2 bases; unmatched junction bases: 5. Germline V gives CDR1 SGDLS, CDR2 YYNGEE. CDR3 protein: CASSVGTSGTTYEQYF. The CDR3 nucleotides read TGTGCCAGCAGCGTAGGTACTAGCGGGACGACCTACGAGCAGTACTTC.

The rearrangement links TRBV6-5 to TRBJ2-5, with 7 bases fitting TRBD2. The J call is doubtful: the DNA matches TRBJ2-7 better. The germline V gene encodes CDR1 MNHEY and CDR2 SVGAGI. This CDR3 comprises 15 residues. The CDR3 sequence: CASSRSTSSLYEQYF. The DNA of the CDR3 is TGTGCCAGCAGTAGGTCGACTAGCAGCTTGTACGAGCAGTACTTC.

The chain has TRBV7-8 and TRBJ1-4, with 8 bases lining up with TRBD1. V was clipped by 0 bases and J by 7 bases; unmatched bases: 4. The CDR3 contains 15 residues. Germline assignment: CDR1 SGHVS and CDR2 FQNEAQ. CDR3 bases: TGTGCCAGCAGCTTAGCAGGGACAGGCGGTGAAAAACTGTTTTTT. Translation gives CASSLAGTGGEKLFF.

This clone has only a few counts. The rearrangement uses TRBV27 and TRBJ1-1; 11 bases fit TRBD1. This CDR3 has 13 residues. Germline CDR1 and CDR2: MNHEY and SMNVEV (reference sequence). V dropped 7 bases and J dropped 5; count of bases not matched to a gene: 3. The CDR3 coding sequence is TGTGCCAGCAAACGGGACAGGGGGACTGAAGCTTTCTTT. It encodes CASKRDRGTEAFF.

This clone was found once. Written as DNA, the CDR3 is TGTGCCAGTAGTATCATTAGCTTGGGCACAGATACGCAGTATTTT. Translating gives CASSIISLGTDTQYF. This chain joins TRBV19 and TRBJ2-3, with D hard to call. CDR3 length equals 15 residues. Germline loops: CDR1 LNHDA, CDR2 SQIVND (reference sequence). V lost 3 bases, J lost 1 base, and 11 bases lay in between.

The rearrangement uses TRBV30 and TRBJ2-1; possibly TRBD2 for D (7 bases). Germline V lookup: CDR1 GTSNPN, CDR2 SVGIG (reference sequence). V was cut by 5 bases and J by 6 bases, with 20 bases left in between. There are 15 residues in the CDR3. CDR3 loop: CAWARGGGPSNEQFF. The CDR3 coding sequence is TGTGCCTGGGCTAGAGGGGGAGGGCCTAGCAATGAGCAGTTCTTC.

The rearrangement joins TRBV5-1 to TRBJ1-4; D is uncertain. Germline values: CDR1 SGHRS, CDR2 YFSETQ. V was pared by 4 bases and J by 0 bases, with 7 bases between. The CDR3 runs 14 residues. The CDR3 sequence is CASSQVATNEKLFF. The DNA of the CDR3 is TGCGCCAGCAGCCAAGTAGCAACTAATGAAAAACTGTTTTTT.

The rearrangement links TRBV2 to TRBJ1-3; 9 nucleotides match TRBD1. CDR1 SNHLY and CDR2 FYNNEI come from the germline V gene. Trimming took 5 bases from V and 1 from J; bases not matched to a gene: 3. The CDR3 is made up of 15 amino acids. The CDR3 DNA sequence: TGTGCCAGCAGTCAACAGGGGGCTTCTGGAAACACCATATATTTT. Amino acid sequence: CASSQQGASGNTIYF.

J is TRBJ2-1 and V is TRBV27; D call uncertain. CDR3 size: 15 residues. Trimming took off 2 bases at V and 6 bases at J, with 14 bases between the two ends. Germline CDR1 reads MNHEY; CDR2 reads SMNVEV (reference sequence). The CDR3 sequence is CASSLGPETFNEQFF. The CDR3 region has the DNA TGTGCCAGCAGTTTAGGGCCAGAGACCTTCAATGAGCAGTTCTTC.

J is TRBJ1-1 and V is TRBV4-1; TRBD1 agrees at 8 bases. V was pared by 3 bases and J by 2 bases, with 5 bases of the junction left unmatched. Germline CDR1 and CDR2: MGHRA and YSYEKL. The CDR3 totals 15 residues. The chain's CDR3 is CASSQASGGNTEAFF. The CDR3 DNA reads as TGCGCCAGCAGCCAGGCGTCAGGGGGCAACACTGAAGCTTTCTTT.

This chain joins TRBV29-1 and TRBJ2-1; 7 bases are a match to TRBD1. The CDR3 loop spans 12 amino acids. Per germline, CDR1 SQVTM and CDR2 ANQGSEA. J was trimmed by 9 bases and V by 3 bases; bases with no gene match: 5. CDR3: CSVDRGQGEQFF. Here the CDR3 DNA reads TGCAGCGTTGATAGGGGGCAGGGTGAGCAGTTCTTC.

The V and J genes are TRBV10-3 and TRBJ2-2, with 9 bases that match TRBD2. Germline trimming cut 4 bases from V and 0 bases from J; bases unmatched to any gene: 9. The CDR3 covers 18 residues. Germline-derived CDR1 and CDR2 are ENHRY and SYGVKD. Here the CDR3 DNA reads TGTGCCATCAGTGCAGCACCTAGCGGGAAAGCGAACACCGGGGAGCTGTTTTTT. Protein: CAISAAPSGKANTGELFF.

The rearrangement links TRBV7-9 to TRBJ2-3, with TRBD2 matching 11 bases. The CDR3 contains 14 residues. Unmatched junction bases numbered 5, after V lost 8 bases and J lost 4 bases. Germline CDR1 is SEHNR and CDR2 is FQNEAQ (reference sequence). The CDR3 DNA sequence: TGTGCCAGCTTGTTAGCGGGGGGGCCAGATACGCAGTATTTT. This sequence encodes CASLLAGGPDTQYF.

The genes are TRBV14 and TRBJ1-4; no firm D call. In germline, CDR1 is SGHDN, CDR2 FVKESK. With 3 bases removed from V and 0 bases from J, the gap between germline ends came to 8 bases. The CDR3 loop spans 15 amino acids. The CDR3 region is CASSQRGATNEKLFF. The CDR3 nucleotides are TGTGCCAGCAGCCAGCGGGGTGCAACTAATGAAAAACTGTTTTTT.

This rearrangement joins TRBV10-1 to TRBJ1-1; D not resolved. Germline V gene data show CDR1 as WNHNN and CDR2 as SYGVQD (reference sequence). The CDR3 runs 12 residues. V was trimmed by 3 bases and J by 3 bases, leaving 5 bases between them. The CDR3 protein is CASSDPDTEAFF. The CDR3, as DNA: TGCGCCAGCAGTGACCCGGACACTGAAGCTTTCTTT.

About this clone itself: At one boundary the junction diverges from the germline segment, which might be a read error. The rearrangement uses TRBV6-1 and TRBJ1-1; no clear D gene. CDR3 length: 10 residues. The germline V gene has CDR1 MNHNS and CDR2 SASEGT. The CDR3 spells CASSEYRSSF. The CDR3 DNA sequence: TGTGCCAGCAGTGAATACCGGTCCTCCTTT.